This is a list of T cell receptor beta chains from one sample in a study of blood T cell repertoires in COVID-19. Generated by immunoSEQ multiplex PCR, the TCRdb table keeps only in-frame clones and is missing some. The top ten clones hold 15% to 20% of a sample with about 170,000 clones, roughly 85% of them seen once. The sequencing sample was made of PBMCs or T cells enriched from blood (not recorded which). These receptors were taken from a woman between 65 and 79 years old in a cohort exposed to, infected with or recovered from COVID-19 (not recorded which). Both conserved end residues are part of each CDR3. The D gene is left open where the match is weak. A row's size may be missing; if present it is once, few, many or a size class.

CDR3 length: 12; V gene: TRBV18; J gene: TRBJ2-5; clone size: NA; D gene: NA; CDR3 DNA: TGTGCCAGCTCCGAGGACCAAGAGACCCAGTACTTC; CDR3 protein: CASSEDQETQYF
CDR3 length: 15; V gene: TRBV3-1/TRBV3-2; J gene: TRBJ1-2; clone size: few; D gene: TRBD1; CDR3 DNA: TGTGCCAGCAGCTTTCCGGGACAGGGGGCGCGTGGCTACACCTTC; CDR3 protein: CASSFPGQGARGYTF
CDR3 length: 15; V gene: TRBV2; J gene: TRBJ1-3; clone size: NA; D gene: NA; CDR3 DNA: TGTGCCAGCAGCCCCCGGACGGCAGGGGGAAACACCATATATTTT; CDR3 protein: CASSPRTAGGNTIYF
CDR3 length: 13; V gene: TRBV18; J gene: TRBJ2-5; clone size: NA; D gene: NA; CDR3 DNA: TGTGCCAGCTCACCAATTATTAAAGAGACCCAGTACTTC; CDR3 protein: CASSPIIKETQYF
CDR3 length: 15; V gene: TRBV9; J gene: TRBJ2-3; clone size: NA; D gene: NA; CDR3 DNA: TGTGCCAGCAGCGTAGGGCTAGTCAGCACAGATACGCAGTATTTT; CDR3 protein: CASSVGLVSTDTQYF
CDR3 length: 11; V gene: TRBV2; J gene: TRBJ1-2; clone size: few; D gene: NA; CDR3 DNA: TGTGCCAGCACGGGTCGATATGGCTACACCTTC; CDR3 protein: CASTGRYGYTF
CDR3 length: 16; V gene: TRBV21-1; J gene: TRBJ1-5; clone size: NA; D gene: NA; CDR3 DNA: TGTGCCAGCAGCAGGACCACAGGGGTGTGGAATCAGCCCCAGCATTTT; CDR3 protein: CASSRTTGVWNQPQHF
CDR3 length: 18; V gene: TRBV2; J gene: TRBJ2-1; clone size: few; D gene: TRBD2; CDR3 DNA: TGTGCCAGCAGTGAGGGTTTTAGCGGGAGGAGCTTCGGGAATGAGCAGTTCTTC; CDR3 protein: CASSEGFSGRSFGNEQFF
CDR3 length: 14; V gene: TRBV6-5; J gene: TRBJ1-2; clone size: NA; D gene: TRBD1; CDR3 DNA: TGTGCCAGCAGTCCCTTGGGACAGGGGGAAGGCTACACCTTC; CDR3 protein: CASSPLGQGEGYTF
CDR3 length: 15; V gene: TRBV2; J gene: TRBJ1-5; clone size: NA; D gene: NA; CDR3 DNA: TGTGCCAGCAGACTCGACAGGATGGGCAATCAGCCCCAGCATTTT; CDR3 protein: CASRLDRMGNQPQHF
CDR3 length: 13; V gene: TRBV3-1/TRBV3-2; J gene: TRBJ1-1; clone size: NA; D gene: NA; CDR3 DNA: TGTGCCAGCAGCCTGAGACTGACAGGTGAAGCTTTCTTT; CDR3 protein: CASSLRLTGEAFF
CDR3 length: 14; V gene: TRBV6-2/TRBV6-3; J gene: TRBJ2-7; clone size: NA; D gene: NA; CDR3 DNA: TGTGCCAGCAGCCCTAGTAGAAGCTCCTACGAGCAGTACTTC; CDR3 protein: CASSPSRSSYEQYF
CDR3 length: 15; V gene: TRBV27; J gene: TRBJ1-1; clone size: NA; D gene: TRBD1; CDR3 DNA: TGTGCCAGTATCCCTGGACAGGGCCTGAACACTGAAGCTTTCTTT; CDR3 protein: CASIPGQGLNTEAFF
CDR3 length: 16; V gene: TRBV5-8; J gene: TRBJ1-6; clone size: NA; D gene: NA; CDR3 DNA: TGTGCCAGCAGCCTCCGCCCTATCTCCTATAATTCACCCCTCCACTTT; CDR3 protein: CASSLRPISYNSPLHF
CDR3 length: 15; V gene: TRBV5-1; J gene: TRBJ1-2; clone size: NA; D gene: NA; CDR3 DNA: TGCGCCAGCAGCTCCGACATCCCTTCATCCTATGGCTACACCTTC; CDR3 protein: CASSSDIPSSYGYTF
CDR3 length: 16; V gene: TRBV5-5; J gene: TRBJ2-2; clone size: NA; D gene: NA; CDR3 DNA: TGTGCCAGCAGCACCAGAACAGGGCTCGACACCGGGGAGCTGTTTTTT; CDR3 protein: CASSTRTGLDTGELFF
CDR3 length: 15; V gene: TRBV7-2; J gene: TRBJ2-3; clone size: few; D gene: TRBD2; CDR3 DNA: TGTGCCAGCAGCTTGCCGGGACTAGCGACAGATACGCAGTATTTT; CDR3 protein: CASSLPGLATDTQYF